Following are 10 T cell receptor beta chains from one sample sequenced in a study of cytomegalovirus exposure and HLA in healthy donors. The primer mix had 60 Vbeta and 13 Jbeta primers. Produced via immunoSEQ multiplex PCR; TCRdb's table is partial and in-frame only. The sample comprises about 180,000 clones, roughly 84% of which are singletons, and more than 0.95% rests with the top ten. Sequenced: PBMCs. Receptors were obtained from a girl aged 2-10 years in good health and CMV-seropositive.

This clone appeared a single time. V is TRBV6-1 and J is TRBJ2-5; the D gene is possibly TRBD2 (5 bases). This CDR3 has 12 residues. V was pared by 4 bases and J by 11 bases, with 14 bases between. Germline values: CDR1 MNHNS, CDR2 SASEGT. The CDR3 DNA follows: TGTGCCAGCAGTGGAAATCAATGGGAGCAGTACTTC. It translates to CASSGNQWEQYF.

J is TRBJ2-4 and V is TRBV4-1; D possibly corresponds to TRBD2 (6 bases). Germline assignment: CDR1 MGHRA and CDR2 YSYEKL. The ends were cut back, 0 bases at V and 0 bases at J, with 18 bases in the middle. This CDR3 spans 19 amino acids. CDR3 nucleotide sequence: TGCGCCAGCAGCCAAGATAGGTCCGGCGGGGATCTAGCCAAAAACATTCAGTACTTC. Residues: CASSQDRSGGDLAKNIQYF.

This chain connects TRBV6-1 to TRBJ1-6, with D unresolved. Germline V lookup: CDR1 MNHNS, CDR2 SASEGT. The CDR3 runs 18 residues. Trimming cost V 0 bases and J 0 bases, with 12 bases left between them. Written as DNA, the CDR3 is TGTGCCAGCAGTGAAGCTCCGGGTTTTACCTCCTATAATTCACCCCTCCACTTT. It codes for CASSEAPGFTSYNSPLHF.

This clone was recorded a few times. The gene calls are TRBV6-1 and TRBJ1-3, with 9 bases that match TRBD1. The ends lost 11 bases at V and 0 bases at J; junction bases unmatched: 5. The CDR3 loop spans 14 amino acids. CDR1 is MNHNS, CDR2 SASEGT, per germline. The CDR3 DNA is TGTGCCGTCAAGACAGGGGGCTCTGGAAACACCATATATTTT. Translation gives CAVKTGGSGNTIYF.

The chain links TRBV4-2 to TRBJ2-1, with 14 bases identical to TRBD2. The CDR3 has 17 amino acids. The V and J ends lost 0 bases and 8 bases, in that order; junction bases with no gene match: 6. Germline lookup yields CDR1 LGHNA and CDR2 YNFKEQ. In DNA, the CDR3 is TGTGCCAGCAGCCAAGACGCCGGGACTAGCGGGAGCGATGAGCAGTTCTTC. Its translation is CASSQDAGTSGSDEQFF.

The J gene is TRBJ2-7, the V gene TRBV2, with 10 bases fitting TRBD2. The CDR3 totals 13 residues. V dropped 6 bases and J dropped 3; count of bases not matched to a gene: 2. Germline assignment: CDR1 SNHLY and CDR2 FYNNEI. The CDR3 loop reads CASRVAGGYEQYF. The CDR3 bases are TGTGCCAGCAGAGTAGCGGGAGGCTACGAGCAGTACTTC.

The chain couples TRBV5-4 to TRBJ1-1; 8 nucleotides agree with TRBD1. V was clipped by 9 bases and J by 4 bases; unmatched bases: 8. Germline-derived CDR1 and CDR2 are SGHNT and YYREEE (reference sequence). CDR3 length: 13 residues. Written as DNA, the CDR3 is TGTGCCACCAAAACACAGGGGGGCACTGAAGCTTTCTTT. Residues: CATKTQGGTEAFF.

The rearrangement uses TRBV5-1 and TRBJ1-2; D possibly corresponds to TRBD1 (5 bases). The germline V gene encodes CDR1 SGHRS and CDR2 YFSETQ. This CDR3 has 13 residues. V dropped 4 bases and J dropped 8 bases, with 15 bases sitting between them. The CDR3 nucleotides are TGCGCCAGCAGCGTTGGCCAGGGTGCGGGCTACACCTTC. Residues: CASSVGQGAGYTF. Drawing the rest from reference TRBV5-1 and TRBJ1-2, the complete variable domain is KAGVTQTPRYLIKTRGQQVTLSCSPISGHRSVSWYQQTPGQGLQFLFEYFSETQRNKGNFPGRFSGRQFSNSRSEMNVSTLELGDSALYLCASSVGQGAGYTFGSGTRLTVV.

This clone was observed a single time. The CDR3 sequence: CASSSPRDAPDRVTGNTIYF. In DNA, the CDR3 is TGTGCCAGCAGCTCACCCCGAGACGCTCCGGACAGGGTGACAGGAAACACCATATATTTT. This sequence joins TRBV11-3 and TRBJ1-3, with TRBD1 matching over 8 bases. Germline lookup yields CDR1 SGHNT and CDR2 YENEEA. V lost 4 bases, J lost 4 bases, and 21 bases stayed unmatched. The CDR3 has 20 amino acids.

In nucleotides, the CDR3 is TGTGCCAGTAGTATCCAGACTAGCGGGAGAGGGGGGGAGCTGTTTTTT. Translation gives CASSIQTSGRGGELFF. The chain recombines TRBV19 with TRBJ2-2; TRBD2 aligns across 12 bases. Trimming took 3 bases from V and 8 from J; bases not matched to a gene: 7. Germline V gene sequence: CDR1 LNHDA, CDR2 SQIVND (reference sequence). The CDR3 contains 16 residues.